This TCR beta chain comes out of a study of blood T cell repertoires in COVID-19. CDR3 size: 20 residues. With 0 bases removed from V and 6 bases from J, the gap between germline ends came to 30 bases. In germline, CDR1 is SGHRS, CDR2 YFSETQ. Enrolment of Seattle patients took place during active infection, and they were followed longitudinally. The authors' processing: The assay estimated nucleated cells by amplifying reference gene primers. TCRdb keeps only in-frame clones here, not all; method: immunoSEQ multiplex PCR. V, J and clone size were drawn from that table, and D and trimming were deduced from the DNA. Counted here are some 150,000 clones, around 83% occurring once; the ten biggest clones make up around 10%.

The sequence came from a woman in her sixties with COVID-19, enrolled during active disease. This chain connects TRBV5-1 to TRBJ1-1; weak D call: TRBD1 (6 bases). The sample taken for sequencing was peripheral blood. The CDR3 sequence: CASSLAKEGGGTLRVAEAFF. CDR3 in DNA: TGCGCCAGCAGCTTGGCCAAAGAGGGGGGGGGAACCTTAAGAGTCGCTGAAGCTTTCTTT.